This TCR beta chain was documented in a study of Ad26.COV2.S vaccination and SARS-CoV-2 variants (dated by TCRdb to the early 2020s). Study-level background: Donors in the vaccine arm were drawn from COV1001, a phase I-IIa trial of Ad26.COV2.S in healthy adults that was multicentre, randomized, double-blind and placebo-controlled. The TCR-sequenced set comprised about 32 samples: roughly 19 Ad26.COV2.S vaccine recipients, 5 placebo recipients and 8 SARS-CoV-2 convalescent individuals. The specificity and breadth of SARS-CoV-2-reactive T cell receptors after Ad26.COV2.S vaccination were assessed by TCRbeta repertoire sequencing. Ad26.COV2.S was administered intramuscularly at a dose of 5x10^10 or 1x10^11 viral particles, either as one shot or as two shots given 56 days apart. Investigators did not know the trial group allocation while performing experiments and assessing outcomes. Trial participants were randomized into five groups of five: low-dose or high-dose Ad26.COV2.S given once or twice, or placebo on both occasions. General study outcomes and caveats: Comparable non-spike TCR breadth was observed between vaccine and placebo recipients, consistent with only spike being contained in the vaccine. Ad26.COV2.S recipients had higher spike-specific TCR breadth than placebo recipients (P = 0.0014). After vaccination, spike-specific CD8+ and CD4+ T cell responses were reported to show substantial breadth. The study was not powered for comparison of responses between vaccine doses or regimens. The authors noted that total T cell responses may have been underestimated by the TCR breadth and depth analyses.

As regards this clone: Its binding antigen is unknown. The input lacks base qualities; no much larger clone sits a single base away.

Germline trimming amounts to 3 bases on V and 5 bases on J, with 5 as the count of junction bases outside the gene matches. Including the terminal cysteine and phenylalanine, the CDR3 comprises 14 residues. Just the 42-base CDR3 DNA is kept, in frame starting at base 1. For CDR1 and CDR2, the germline V gene lists MDHEN and SYDVKM. TCRbeta CDR3 regions were sequenced with the immunoSEQ Assay. After extraction, genomic DNA underwent amplification by bias-controlled multiplex PCR, followed by high-throughput sequencing. The paper's processing steps were these. To quantify the absolute abundance of each unique TCRbeta CDR3 region, sequences were collapsed and filtered. T cell fraction was estimated by normalizing TCRbeta template counts to usable DNA, with usable DNA measured through amplification of reference genes found in all nucleated cells. Repertoire TCRs were annotated as SARS-CoV-2-specific by exact matching of V gene, CDR3 amino acid sequence and J gene to a known reactive TCR set. MIRA supplied the reference SARS-CoV-2 TCR set, which was filtered for enrichment in COVID-19-positive ImmuneCODE repertoires so that public or cross-reactive TCRs were removed. Using the MIRA antigens, annotated TCRs were further analysed by specific ORF or by position within an ORF. Breadth was defined as the number of annotated unique rearrangements divided by the total number of unique productive rearrangements, and depth was defined as the summed frequency of the annotated unique rearrangements. Group comparisons of TCR breadth used two-sided Wilcoxon rank-sum tests. As stored in TCRdb, this immuneACCESS dataset retains in-frame rearrangements with V and J assigned. A fraction of the clones does not appear; measured against another copy, unresolved V genes explain less than half of the discrepancy, and the remainder lacks a known reason. That table furnishes V, J and clone size, whereas the DNA furnished D and trimming. This sample comprises 400,000 to 500,000 clones, approximately 90% of them detected only once. Of the sample, approximately 4% falls within the top ten clones.

Interpreted using the paper, the treatment or condition label stands for: 15 to 20 received Ad26.COV2.S at low or high dose, single or two shots; 5 received placebo; per-sample allocation not given. For vaccine and placebo recipients, the sequenced repertoires came from samples collected on day 63 after the first injection. Cohort 1b enrolled some 25 adults aged 18-55 years at a single site in Boston, USA, between 29 July and 7 August 2020. As a vaccine, Ad26.COV2.S was a replication-incompetent adenovirus type 26 vector that expressed a prefusion-stabilized SARS-CoV-2 spike protein derived from the original Wuhan strain.

Source: peripheral blood, taken in a trial of Ad26.COV2.S vaccine versus placebo. The receptor was isolated from a person aged 18-60 years who received the Ad26.COV2.S COVID-19 vaccine or a placebo. The V gene is TRBV28 and the J gene is TRBJ2-7; 9 junctional bases match TRBD1. The sequenced DNA is TGTGCCAGCAGTTTCGCGGACAGGGGCCACGAGCAGTACTTC. It encodes CASSFADRGHEQYF.